The rows below give T cell receptor beta chains drawn from one sample of a study of blood T cell repertoires in COVID-19. Profiling relied on immunoSEQ multiplex PCR, and the TCRdb table lists in-frame clones only, not all of them. This table holds fewer than 450,000 clones, 85% to 90% found once. Sequencing was done on a sample of PBMCs or T cells enriched from blood (not recorded which). These receptors were collected from a woman younger than 30 who had recovered from COVID-19. CDR3s include the opening cysteine and the closing phenylalanine or tryptophan. A D gene is named only where the DNA matches it firmly. For some rows the clone size is stated as once, few or many, or as a class when expanded; others skip it.

j_gene,len,v_gene,d_gene,abundance,CDR3aa,CDR3nt
TRBJ2-7,17,TRBV7-2,TRBD2,.,CASSQRGSGGRSYEQYF,TGTGCCAGCAGCCAGCGGGGTAGCGGGGGGCGCTCCTACGAGCAGTACTTC
TRBJ2-1,13,TRBV15,.,.,CATSSSSYNEQFF,TGTGCCACCAGCAGTAGCAGCTACAATGAGCAGTTCTTC
TRBJ2-7,13,TRBV6-5,.,.,CASTFSGPYEQYF,TGTGCCAGCACCTTTAGCGGCCCGTACGAGCAGTACTTC
TRBJ1-1,14,TRBV9,TRBD1,.,CASSAGQANTEAFF,TGTGCCAGCAGCGCGGGACAGGCGAACACTGAAGCTTTCTTT
TRBJ2-1,16,TRBV19,TRBD2,.,CASSIASAGSYNEQFF,TGTGCCAGTAGTATAGCTTCAGCGGGGAGCTACAATGAGCAGTTCTTC
TRBJ1-1,18,TRBV3-1/TRBV3-2,TRBD1,once,CASSQEQGGRVGHTEAFF,TGTGCCAGCAGCCAAGAGCAGGGGGGAAGGGTAGGTCACACTGAAGCTTTCTTT
TRBJ2-7,17,TRBV24-1,.,.,CAPVPTWNRGITYEQYF,TGTGCCCCTGTCCCCACCTGGAATAGGGGGATTACCTACGAGCAGTACTTC
TRBJ1-5,13,TRBV6-5,.,.,CASSLTNQQPQHF,TGTGCCAGCAGTCTAACTAACCAGCAGCCCCAGCATTTT
TRBJ2-2,15,TRBV6-2/TRBV6-3,TRBD1,.,CASSYEGARIGELFF,TGTGCCAGCAGTTACGAGGGGGCTAGGATCGGGGAGCTGTTTTTT
TRBJ1-2,14,TRBV7-2,TRBD1,.,CASSQRGQGGGYTF,TGTGCCAGCAGCCAAAGGGGACAGGGAGGTGGCTACACCTTC
TRBJ2-3,12,TRBV2,TRBD2,.,CASGYSGGAQYF,TGTGCCAGCGGGTACTCGGGGGGGGCGCAGTATTTT
TRBJ2-1,15,TRBV9,TRBD2,.,CASSVVGGGNNEQFF,TGTGCCAGCAGCGTAGTGGGGGGAGGGAACAATGAGCAGTTCTTC
TRBJ2-2,15,TRBV6-4,TRBD2,.,CASSEQREGTGELFF,TGTGCCAGCAGTGAACAGAGGGAGGGGACCGGGGAGCTGTTTTTT
TRBJ1-1,13,TRBV4-3,.,.,CASSRRQNTEAFF,TGCGCCAGCAGCCGTCGACAGAACACTGAAGCTTTCTTT
TRBJ1-1,13,TRBV6-4,.,.,CASSGDRNTEAFF,TGTGCCAGCTCAGGTGACAGGAACACTGAAGCTTTCTTT
TRBJ1-2,15,TRBV7-9,TRBD1,.,CASSTSDRGLEGYTF,TGTGCCAGCAGCACATCGGACAGGGGGTTGGAAGGCTACACCTTC
TRBJ2-3,16,TRBV6-4,.,.,CASSEAKRPYTDTQYF,TGTGCCAGCAGCGAGGCCAAGCGGCCATACACAGATACGCAGTATTTT
TRBJ1-6,14,TRBV7-6,.,.,CASSLGQGMSPLHF,TGTGCCAGCAGCTTAGGGCAGGGTATGTCACCCCTCCACTTT
TRBJ1-1,14,TRBV18,.,.,CASSRGAGGTEAFF,TGTGCCAGCTCACGCGGGGCGGGGGGGACTGAAGCTTTCTTT
TRBJ1-6,17,TRBV5-1,.,.,CASSPDERSSYNSPLHF,TGCGCCAGCAGCCCCGACGAGCGGAGCTCCTATAATTCACCCCTCCACTTT
TRBJ2-1,16,TRBV7-3,.,once,CASSLNWDSSYNEQFF,TGTGCCAGCAGTTTAAACTGGGACTCATCCTACAATGAGCAGTTCTTC
TRBJ1-5,17,TRBV9,.,.,CASSPEGGVYSNQPQHF,TGTGCCAGCAGCCCCGAAGGGGGGGTTTATAGCAATCAGCCCCAGCATTTT
TRBJ1-5,16,TRBV19,TRBD1,few,CASSIGLGGTDQPQHF,TGTGCCAGTAGTATAGGTTTGGGCGGGACAGATCAGCCCCAGCATTTT
TRBJ2-2,15,TRBV28,.,.,CASSLGDRGSGELFF,TGTGCCAGCAGTTTAGGGGATAGGGGGTCCGGGGAGCTGTTTTTT
TRBJ1-3,15,TRBV5-5,.,once,CASSQSGSSGNTIYF,TGTGCCAGCAGTCAGTCGGGGAGCTCTGGAAACACCATATATTTT
TRBJ2-7,14,TRBV10-3,TRBD1,few,CAISDRGDSYEQYF,TGTGCCATCAGCGACAGGGGAGACTCCTACGAGCAGTACTTC
TRBJ1-2,13,TRBV12-3/TRBV12-4,.,.,CASTQDPGYGYTF,TGTGCCAGCACCCAAGACCCGGGGTATGGCTACACCTTC
TRBJ2-1,14,TRBV3-1/TRBV3-2,.,.,CASSQGQNYNEQFF,TGTGCCAGCAGCCAGGGCCAGAACTACAATGAGCAGTTCTTC
TRBJ1-2,12,TRBV5-1,TRBD1,few,CASSETGDGYTF,TGCGCCAGCAGCGAAACAGGGGATGGCTACACCTTC
TRBJ2-7,17,TRBV28,TRBD2,.,CASSLGGTSGGFYEQYF,TGTGCCAGCAGTTTAGGGGGCACTAGCGGGGGATTCTACGAGCAGTACTTC
TRBJ2-7,14,TRBV4-1,.,once,CASSRTVGSYEQYF,TGCGCCAGCAGCAGGACAGTGGGCTCCTACGAGCAGTACTTC
TRBJ2-3,14,TRBV10-3,TRBD2,.,CAISSGENTDTQYF,TGTGCCATATCCAGCGGGGAGAACACAGATACGCAGTATTTT
TRBJ2-5,12,TRBV12-2,.,.,CASRQAGETQYF,TGTGCAAGTCGCCAAGCGGGGGAGACCCAGTACTTC
TRBJ2-3,15,TRBV30,.,.,CAWSVQGGGTDTQYF,TGTGCCTGGAGTGTCCAGGGCGGTGGCACAGATACGCAGTATTTT
TRBJ1-4,15,TRBV19,.,few,CASSLRQAGNEKLFF,TGTGCCAGTAGTCTTCGACAGGCGGGTAATGAAAAACTGTTTTTT
TRBJ2-3,16,TRBV2,TRBD2,.,CASSYLSGGAADTQYF,TGTGCCAGCAGTTACCTTAGCGGGGGGGCCGCAGATACGCAGTATTTT
TRBJ1-3,14,TRBV27,.,few,CASRPQGGGNTIYF,TGTGCCAGCAGACCTCAGGGTGGTGGAAACACCATATATTTT
TRBJ1-1,13,TRBV7-9,.,.,CASRTTLNTEAFF,TGTGCCAGCAGGACTACATTGAACACTGAAGCTTTCTTT
TRBJ2-4,13,TRBV7-9,.,.,CASSVLVPGVQYF,TGTGCCAGCAGCGTACTAGTCCCTGGGGTTCAGTACTTC
TRBJ1-2,13,TRBV29-1,TRBD1,.,CSAKDRGPYGYTF,TGCAGCGCCAAAGACAGGGGGCCCTATGGCTACACCTTC
TRBJ2-3,15,TRBV5-4,TRBD2,once,CASSPSAGSTDTQYF,TGTGCCAGCAGCCCTTCAGCGGGGAGCACAGATACGCAGTATTTT
TRBJ1-4,15,TRBV5-5,TRBD1,.,CASSLRTGFNEKLFF,TGTGCCAGCAGCTTAAGGACAGGGTTTAATGAAAAACTGTTTTTT
TRBJ2-5,16,TRBV15,.,.,CATSRSFPGSQETQYF,TGTGCCACCAGCAGGTCCTTCCCAGGGTCTCAAGAGACCCAGTACTTC
TRBJ1-2,12,TRBV6-6,.,.,CASIDPGEGYTF,TGTGCCAGCATTGACCCAGGGGAGGGCTACACCTTC
TRBJ2-3,16,TRBV4-2,TRBD2,.,CASSQESSGSTDTQYF,TGTGCCAGCAGCCAAGAATCTAGCGGGAGCACAGATACGCAGTATTTT
TRBJ2-1,16,TRBV5-5,TRBD1,.,CASSLSGGGSYNEQFF,TGTGCCAGCAGCTTATCAGGGGGTGGCTCCTACAATGAGCAGTTCTTC
TRBJ2-5,18,TRBV6-6,TRBD2,.,CASSRSPASAGGQETQYF,TGTGCCAGCAGTCGCTCTCCCGCGTCGGCGGGGGGTCAAGAGACCCAGTACTTC
TRBJ1-1,13,TRBV6-5,.,.,CASSYVGGSEAFF,TGTGCCAGCAGTTACGTGGGGGGTTCTGAAGCTTTCTTT
TRBJ1-2,15,TRBV14,.,.,CASSQRPQEGYGYTF,TGTGCCAGCAGCCAACGTCCCCAAGAGGGCTATGGCTACACCTTC
TRBJ2-2,16,TRBV4-1,.,.,CASSQDWAGRPGELFF,TGCGCCAGCAGCCAAGATTGGGCAGGGCGACCCGGGGAGCTGTTTTTT
TRBJ1-5,14,TRBV28,.,.,CASSLGEGSGPQHF,TGTGCCAGCAGTTTAGGGGAGGGGTCGGGGCCCCAGCATTTT
TRBJ2-7,15,TRBV4-3,TRBD2,.,CASSPSGTSSHEQYF,TGCGCCAGCAGCCCTTCCGGGACTAGCTCCCACGAGCAGTACTTC
TRBJ1-6,14,TRBV10-3,TRBD1,.,CAIGDRENNSPLHF,TGTGCCATCGGGGACAGGGAGAATAATTCACCCCTCCACTTT
TRBJ2-5,15,TRBV6-5,TRBD1,.,CASSFTGGLRETQYF,TGTGCCAGCAGTTTCACAGGGGGCCTTAGAGAGACCCAGTACTTC
TRBJ1-5,17,TRBV19,TRBD1,.,CASEPGQGLYSNQPQHF,TGTGCCAGTGAACCGGGACAGGGCCTTTATAGCAATCAGCCCCAGCATTTT
TRBJ1-1,14,TRBV4-1,.,few,CASSQDPGNTEAFF,TGCGCCAGCAGCCAAGATCCAGGGAACACTGAAGCTTTCTTT
TRBJ2-2,14,TRBV12-5,TRBD2,.,CASGFGGGTGELFF,TGTGCTAGTGGTTTCGGGGGGGGCACCGGGGAGCTGTTTTTT
TRBJ1-4,15,TRBV10-3,TRBD1,.,CATRPPGQLNEKLFF,TGTGCCACCAGACCTCCGGGACAGCTTAATGAAAAACTGTTTTTT
TRBJ1-1,14,TRBV9,TRBD1,.,CASSPGTGGIEAFF,TGTGCCAGCAGCCCGGGGACAGGGGGCATCGAAGCTTTCTTT